A selection of T cell receptor beta chains follows, all from one sample in a study of T-cell memory formation after mild COVID-19. Via MiXCR, TCRdb re-called the 5' RACE reads, giving one row per CDR3 protein. Among about 33,000 distinct CDR3 sequences listed, around 20% were seen once. The source material was PBMCs or a T cell subset sorted from them (not recorded which). The source is an adult who had mild COVID-19 (a few samples of this study predate the infection). Cell type and time point are not known. Each CDR3 is given with its conserved first and last residue. A D gene is named only where the DNA matches it firmly. Clone size is given for some rows only: seen once, a few or many times, or a class if the clone is expanded.

many	TRBJ2-5	TRBV12-3/TRBV12-4	NA	TGTGCCAGCAGCTTGAATCAGGGGGGAGAGACCCAGTACTTC	CASSLNQGGETQYF
many	TRBJ2-7	TRBV13	NA	TGTGCCAGCAGCCCCTCACTCCGGCCCTCCTACGAGCAGTACTTC	CASSPSLRPSYEQYF
few	TRBJ1-5	TRBV4-1	TRBD1	TGCGCCAGCAGCCGGGACAGGGAAGGCAATCAGCCCCAGCATTTT	CASSRDREGNQPQHF
NA	TRBJ2-7	TRBV27	NA	TGTGCCAGCAGGCCAAAATATGGCTCCTACGAGCAGTACTTC	CASRPKYGSYEQYF
many	TRBJ2-7	TRBV4-2	TRBD2	TGTGCCAGCAGCCAAGATTTCGGGACTAGCGGGAGTAGCGAGCAGTACTTC	CASSQDFGTSGSSEQYF
many	TRBJ2-7	TRBV6-1	TRBD1	TGTGCCAGCAGTAGGGACAGCTACGAGCAGTACTTC	CASSRDSYEQYF
many	TRBJ2-1	TRBV27	TRBD1	TGTGCCAGCAGAGTAGGGGGCGCCCGGAATGAGCAGTTCTTC	CASRVGGARNEQFF
many	TRBJ1-5	TRBV2	NA	TGTGCCAGCAGTGAAGGACGGAGAGCTTATAGCAATCAGCCCCAGCATTTT	CASSEGRRAYSNQPQHF
many	TRBJ2-1	TRBV5-1	TRBD2	TGCGCCAGCAGCTCCCTAGCGGGGAACAATGAGCAGTTCTTC	CASSSLAGNNEQFF
many	TRBJ2-5	TRBV7-9	NA	TGTGCCAGCAGCCTAGGAACGGAGACCCAGTACTTC	CASSLGTETQYF
many	TRBJ2-1	TRBV27	TRBD1	TGTGCCAGCAGTTTGAGACAGGGGATTTTCGATGAGCAGTTCTTC	CASSLRQGIFDEQFF
many	TRBJ1-4	TRBV18	NA	TGTGCCAGCTCACTTCAGGGGAATGCAGGAAAACTGTTTTTT	CASSLQGNAGKLFF